The clone carrying this TCR beta chain turned up a few times. This sample stems from a study of T-cell memory formation after mild COVID-19. TCRdb recomputed calls from the 5' RACE reads with MiXCR, one row per CDR3 protein. The sample lists hundreds of thousands of distinct CDR3 sequences; about a fifth were seen once. This CDR3 is built from 13 residues. Between the trimmed V and J ends, which lost 5 bases and 3 bases, there was a span of 10 bases. Germline V lookup: CDR1 ENHRY, CDR2 SYGVKD. J is TRBJ2-5 and V is TRBV10-3; weak D call: TRBD2 (5 bases). The sequence came from an adult woman who had mild COVID-19 (a few samples of this study predate the infection). Cell type and time point are not known. Sample: PBMCs or a T cell subset sorted from them (not recorded which). The CDR3 sequence: CAISTRAEETQYF. DNA for the CDR3: TGTGCCATCAGTACGAGGGCTGAAGAGACCCAGTACTTC.